Each of the 21 T cell receptor beta chains below was sequenced from the same sample in a study of blood T cell repertoires in COVID-19. The assay was immunoSEQ multiplex PCR, and TCRdb's table has in-frame clones only and misses some. The sample consists of roughly 200,000 clones, around 82% of them appearing once. Sequences were obtained from PBMCs or T cells enriched from blood (not recorded which). These receptors originate from a woman aged 60-70 years with acute COVID-19.

The rearrangement uses TRBV20-1 and TRBJ1-2; perhaps TRBD1 as D (5 bases). Germline CDR1 and CDR2: DFQATT and SNEGSKA (reference sequence). V was cut by 2 bases and J by 6 bases, with 7 bases left in between. This CDR3 is built from 11 residues. The CDR3 DNA reads as TGCAGTGCTAGATCGGGGGATGGCTACACCTTC. Amino acid sequence: CSARSGDGYTF.

The V call is TRBV5-1, the J call TRBJ1-1; 10 bases line up with TRBD1. Losses at the gene ends were 4 bases for V and 5 bases for J; bases not matched to a gene: 8. This CDR3 comprises 15 residues. Per germline, CDR1 SGHRS and CDR2 YFSETQ. Here the CDR3 DNA reads TGCGCCAGCAGCCCACGGACAGGGGGTGAAACTGAAGCTTTCTTT. Amino acid sequence: CASSPRTGGETEAFF.

This chain connects TRBV7-8 to TRBJ2-5; TRBD1 agrees at 9 bases. This CDR3 has 15 residues. Germline lookup yields CDR1 SGHVS and CDR2 FQNEAQ. Germline trimming cut 3 bases from V and 3 bases from J; bases unmatched to any gene: 5. CDR3 sequence reads: CASSFGTGQEETQYF. The CDR3 region has the DNA TGTGCCAGCAGCTTCGGGACAGGGCAAGAAGAGACCCAGTACTTC.

The genes are TRBV3-1 (or the pseudogene TRBV3-2) and TRBJ1-2, with D unresolved. The CDR3 is 13 residues long. The germline V gene has CDR1 LGHDT and CDR2 YNNKEL (reference sequence). The germline V and J ends were trimmed by 2 bases and 7 bases, with 11 bases remaining between them. DNA for the CDR3: TGTGCCAGCAGCCAACAAGTGGGGAGTGGCTACACCTTC. It specifies CASSQQVGSGYTF.

This clone is medium-sized (0.01 to 0.1%). This chain connects TRBV6-2 or TRBV6-3 to TRBJ2-6, with TRBD2 identical over 8 bases. The CDR3 totals 20 residues. V lost 2 bases and J lost 0; bases outside the gene matches: 12. Germline CDR1 reads MNHEY; CDR2 reads SVGEGT. CDR3 in amino acids: CASSYQPSGLLVSGANVLTF. The CDR3 bases are TGTGCCAGCAGTTACCAACCTAGCGGGTTACTCGTCTCTGGGGCCAACGTCCTGACTTTC.

On this clone: The sample contains more than one DNA sequence encoding this CDR3. The chain has TRBV5-6 and TRBJ2-7; D remains ambiguous. Germline V gives CDR1 SGHDT, CDR2 YYEEEE. This CDR3 is built from 12 residues. V shed 1 base and J shed 0 bases, with 2 bases lying between them. This chain's CDR3 is CASSLLSYEQYF. CDR3 DNA sequence: TGTGCCAGCAGCTTGCTCTCCTACGAGCAGTACTTC. The whole variable domain, remainder taken from reference TRBV5-6 and TRBJ2-7, is DAGVTQSPTHLIKTRGQQVTLRCSPKSGHDTVSWYQQALGQGPQFIFQYYEEEERQRGNFPDRFSGHQFPNYSSELNVNALLLGDSALYLCASSLLSYEQYFGPGTRLTVT.

This sequence joins TRBV19 and TRBJ2-3, with D perhaps matching TRBD2 (6 bases). Germline lookup yields CDR1 LNHDA and CDR2 SQIVND (reference sequence). Trimming left V 3 bases short and J 2 bases short, with 18 bases between. This CDR3 is built from 17 residues. Here the CDR3 DNA reads TGTGCCAGTAGTATCCTTTCTAACGGGGGTCCCACAGATACGCAGTATTTT. Amino acid sequence: CASSILSNGGPTDTQYF.

This rearrangement joins TRBV24-1 to TRBJ1-6; a weak D match, TRBD1 (6 bases). Trimming stripped 5 bases from V and 6 bases from J, with 10 bases between. CDR3 length: 14 residues. Germline CDR1 KGHDR, CDR2 SFDVKD. CDR3 residues: CATSATGFNSPLHF. The CDR3 nucleotides are TGTGCCACCAGTGCCACAGGGTTTAATTCACCCCTCCACTTT.

The chain carries TRBV6-5 and TRBJ1-5; 8 bases fit TRBD1. CDR1 is MNHEY, CDR2 SVGAGI, per germline. V shed 7 bases, J shed 1 base, and the junction held 6 bases outside the gene matches. The CDR3 extends over 15 amino acids. The CDR3 loop is CASNEQGASNQPQHF. CDR3 in DNA: TGTGCCAGCAACGAGCAGGGGGCGAGCAATCAGCCCCAGCATTTT.

This clone has a handful of counts. This chain uses TRBV7-2 with TRBJ2-7; 9 bases are a match to TRBD2. The ends lost 2 bases at V and 3 bases at J; junction bases unmatched: 5. The CDR3 has 15 residues. Germline CDR1 SGHTA, CDR2 FQGNSA. CDR3 loop: CASSLFLAGNYEQYV. CDR3 DNA: TGTGCCAGCAGCTTATTTCTAGCGGGGAACTACGAGCAGTACGTC.

The chain is built from TRBV2 and TRBJ1-5, with D hard to call. The germline V gene encodes CDR1 SNHLY and CDR2 FYNNEI. This CDR3 is built from 13 residues. V lost 5 bases and J 3 bases, leaving 8 bases between the germline ends. The chain's CDR3 is CASSLELNQPQHF. CDR3 DNA sequence: TGTGCCAGCAGTCTAGAACTCAATCAGCCCCAGCATTTT.

This clone was picked up a small number of times. The chain joins TRBV24-1 to TRBJ1-2; D possibly corresponds to TRBD1 (5 bases). The V end was cut by 3 bases, the J end by 8 bases, with 9 bases between. This CDR3 has 12 amino acids. Germline loops: CDR1 KGHDR, CDR2 SFDVKD. The CDR3 DNA sequence: TGTGCCACCAGTGATCTGGGGCTGGGCTACACCTTC. Amino acid sequence: CATSDLGLGYTF.

This chain connects TRBV10-3 to TRBJ1-4; 8 positions agree with TRBD1. The germline V gene has CDR1 ENHRY and CDR2 SYGVKD. The junction had 4 bases not matched to a gene; V was cut back by 3 bases and J by 4 bases. The CDR3 is 15 amino acids. Here the CDR3 DNA reads TGTGCCATCAGTGACAGGGGGCGGTTTAATGAAAAACTGTTTTTT. Translation: CAISDRGRFNEKLFF.

CDR3 amino acids: CASSLYPYEQYF. The CDR3 bases are TGTGCCAGCAGCTTGTATCCCTACGAGCAGTACTTC. The chain is built from TRBV5-4 and TRBJ2-7, with D unresolved. This CDR3 has 12 amino acids. The V end lost 1 base, the J end lost 2 bases, and 4 bases lay between the germline ends. CDR1 is SGHNT and CDR2 is YYREEE in the germline V gene (reference sequence).

This clone occurred a few times. The CDR3 loop is CASSSGGDSRAANYGYTF. Written as DNA, the CDR3 is TGTGCCAGCAGCTCCGGGGGGGATTCAAGAGCAGCTAACTATGGCTACACCTTC. This chain joins TRBV7-9 and TRBJ1-2; weak D call: TRBD1 (5 bases). V was shortened by 4 bases and J by 0 bases, with 21 bases between the two germline ends. CDR3 length: 18 residues. The germline gives CDR1 SEHNR, CDR2 FQNEAQ (reference sequence).

The J gene is TRBJ1-2, the V gene TRBV27; 8 bases are a match to TRBD1. Germline CDR1 MNHEY, CDR2 SMNVEV (reference sequence). Trimming at V came to 3 bases and at J to 7 bases, leaving 7 bases not matched to a gene. The CDR3 is 14 residues long. CDR3 nucleotides: TGTGCCAGCAGTTTTTCGGGACAGGTCCGTGGCTACACCTTC. It encodes CASSFSGQVRGYTF.

The chain uses TRBV10-3 and TRBJ2-1; D is perhaps TRBD1 (6 bases). Germline V gene sequence: CDR1 ENHRY, CDR2 SYGVKD. The CDR3 consists of 12 residues. Trimming removed 2 bases from V and 8 bases from J, with 7 bases in between. For the CDR3, the DNA is TGTGCCATCAGTGAGAAGGGGGATGAGCAGTTCTTC. This gives the protein CAISEKGDEQFF.

The chain couples TRBV18 to TRBJ1-1; 9 positions agree with TRBD1. CDR1 and CDR2 (germline): KGHSH, LQKENI. Unmatched junction bases numbered 3, after V lost 0 bases and J lost 10 bases. There are 13 residues in the CDR3. CDR3 in amino acids: CASSPPWGQGAFF. Written as DNA, the CDR3 is TGTGCCAGCTCACCACCGTGGGGACAGGGAGCTTTCTTT.

This clone was detected a few times. The rearrangement uses TRBV7-2 and TRBJ1-6, with 9 bases aligning to TRBD1. The CDR3 length is 15 residues. The ends lost 5 bases at V and 5 bases at J; junction bases unmatched: 4. Germline V gene sequence: CDR1 SGHTA, CDR2 FQGNSA. The CDR3 protein is CASSQRTGDNSPLHF. The CDR3 DNA is TGTGCCAGCAGCCAGCGGACAGGGGATAATTCACCCCTCCACTTT. Full variable domain (outside the CDR3, taken from reference TRBV7-2 and TRBJ1-6): GAGVSQSPSNKVTEKGKDVELRCDPISGHTALYWYRQSLGQGLEFLIYFQGNSAPDKSGLPSDRFSAERTGGSVSTLTIQRTQQEDSAVYLCASSQRTGDNSPLHFGNGTRLTVT.

The chain links TRBV7-9 to TRBJ1-5, with 10 bases aligning to TRBD1. The CDR3 covers 16 residues. Germline trimming cut 5 bases from V and 5 bases from J; bases unmatched to any gene: 9. The germline V gene has CDR1 SEHNR and CDR2 FQNEAQ (reference sequence). As DNA, the CDR3 is TGTGCCAGCAGCCCCCCGGGACAGGGGAGAGATCAGCCCCAGCATTTT. This translates into CASSPPGQGRDQPQHF.

The CDR3 is CSVEKGSGSGNTIYF. The CDR3 region has the DNA TGCAGCGTTGAGAAGGGGAGCGGGTCTGGAAACACCATATATTTT. The J gene is TRBJ1-3, the V gene TRBV29-1; TRBD1 is a possible D gene (5 bases). Trimming pared 3 bases from V and 1 base from J, leaving 13 bases between. This CDR3 has 15 amino acids. The germline V gene has CDR1 SQVTM and CDR2 ANQGSEA.